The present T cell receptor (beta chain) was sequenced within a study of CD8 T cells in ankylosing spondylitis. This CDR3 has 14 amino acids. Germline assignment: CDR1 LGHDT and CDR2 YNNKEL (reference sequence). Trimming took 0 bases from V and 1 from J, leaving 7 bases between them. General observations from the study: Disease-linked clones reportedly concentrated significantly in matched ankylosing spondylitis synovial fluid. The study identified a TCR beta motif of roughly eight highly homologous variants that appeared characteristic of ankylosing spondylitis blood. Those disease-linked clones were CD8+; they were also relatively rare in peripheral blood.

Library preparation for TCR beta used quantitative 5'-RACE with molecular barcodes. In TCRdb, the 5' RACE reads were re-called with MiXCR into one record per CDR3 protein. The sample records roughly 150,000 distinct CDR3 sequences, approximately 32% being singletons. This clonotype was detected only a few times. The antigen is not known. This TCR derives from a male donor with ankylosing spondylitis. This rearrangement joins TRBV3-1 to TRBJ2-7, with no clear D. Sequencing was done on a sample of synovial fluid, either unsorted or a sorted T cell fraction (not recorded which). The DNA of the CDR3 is TGTGCCAGCAGCCAAGAAGAACCTTCCTACGAGCAGTACTTC. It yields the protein CASSQEEPSYEQYF.